This T cell receptor (beta chain) was recovered during a study of kidney transplant recipient with SARS-CoV-2 infection. TCRdb redid the calling of the reads with MiXCR, one entry per CDR3 protein. The sample has 250,000 or so distinct CDR3 sequences, roughly 26% seen once. The CDR3 contains 18 residues. Deletions cut 5 bases from V and 4 bases from J, with 26 bases between. Germline CDR1 reads SGHTA; CDR2 reads FQGTGA. This clonotype was recorded many times. This specimen was a blood sample, taken at baseline and around day 120 from a kidney transplant recipient. This TCR derives from a male patient between 25 and 39 years old who had COVID-19 and was a kidney transplant recipient. The T cells may come from the graft donor. This chain uses TRBV7-3 with TRBJ2-5; D may correspond to TRBD1 or TRBD2 (5 bases each). The CDR3 protein is CASSTRIRGISKPETQYF. The DNA for the CDR3 is TGTGCCAGCAGCACAAGGATTCGGGGCATAAGTAAACCAGAGACCCAGTACTTC. Looking up the rest from reference TRBV7-3 and TRBJ2-5 gives the full variable domain: GAGVSQTPSNKVTEKGKYVELRCDPISGHTALYWYRQSLGQGPEFLIYFQGTGAADDSGLPNDRFFAVRPEGSVSTLKIQRTERGDSAVYLCASSTRIRGISKPETQYFGPGTRLLVL.